Listed below are T cell receptor beta chains from one sample, sequenced in a study of T cell responses to AZD1222 COVID-19 vaccine. Sequencing was performed with immunoSEQ multiplex PCR; in TCRdb, only in-frame clones are kept and a portion is missing. The table records roughly 180,000 clones, about nine tenths of them present only once. The sequencing used peripheral blood, collected 28 days after the second AZD1222 dose. These receptor sequences come from an adult who received the AZD1222 COVID-19 vaccine. Each CDR3 is given with its conserved first and last residue. The order of the fields is clone size, J gene, V gene, D gene, CDR3 DNA, CDR3 protein. D genes are given only for firm matches. Clone size is shown for a subset of rows, as once, few, many or a class of expanded clone.

-,TRBJ1-2,TRBV28,-,TGTGCCAGTCGGGCCTTTCGGGCCCAATACTATGGCTACACCTTC,CASRAFRAQYYGYTF
-,TRBJ2-1,TRBV29-1,TRBD2,TGCAGCGTCTCCGGGACTAGCGGGAGATCCTACAATGAGCAGTTCTTC,CSVSGTSGRSYNEQFF
-,TRBJ1-2,TRBV7-8,-,TGTGCCAGCAGCTTAGTAGGGGCAGGTGCCTATGGCTACACCTTC,CASSLVGAGAYGYTF
-,TRBJ2-7,TRBV5-1,TRBD1,TGCGCCAGCAGCCCCGGGACAGGGGGGTACGAGCAGTACTTC,CASSPGTGGYEQYF
-,TRBJ1-4,TRBV5-1,-,TGCGCCAGCCGGGAACGGGACACTGAAAAACTGTTTTTT,CASRERDTEKLFF
-,TRBJ2-7,TRBV20-1,-,TGCAGTGCCCCCTTTGGGACTGAGGTGTCCTTC,CSAPFGTEVSF
-,TRBJ2-3,TRBV6-2/TRBV6-3,-,TGTGCCAGCAGTTATTTCGGGGGAACAGATACGCAGTATTTT,CASSYFGGTDTQYF
-,TRBJ2-2,TRBV29-1,TRBD1,TGCAGCGTTACAGGGGACACCGGGGAGCTGTTTTTT,CSVTGDTGELFF
-,TRBJ1-6,TRBV2,-,TGTGCCAGCAGACAGAGAATAGTAAATTCACCCCTCCACTTT,CASRQRIVNSPLHF
-,TRBJ2-7,TRBV3-1/TRBV3-2,-,TGTGCCAGCAGCCAAGATGGTCTAGCAAGGAACGAGCAGTACTTC,CASSQDGLARNEQYF
-,TRBJ2-7,TRBV15,-,TGTGCCACCAGCGGGGGCAGGGGAACCCCCTACGAGCAGTACTTC,CATSGGRGTPYEQYF
-,TRBJ2-1,TRBV5-1,-,TGCGCCAGCAGCTCGGGACAAACAAACAATGAGCAGTTCTTC,CASSSGQTNNEQFF
once,TRBJ1-2,TRBV5-6,TRBD1,TGTGCCAGCAGCTTGGGGACAGGGAGCGGTGGCTACACCTTC,CASSLGTGSGGYTF
-,TRBJ2-7,TRBV25-1,-,TGTGCCAGCAGTGAAGCTGGGGCAGGGGGGAAGTACGAGCAGTACTTC,CASSEAGAGGKYEQYF
-,TRBJ1-4,TRBV10-3,-,TGTGCCACCCGGAGGAGGGGTGAGACTAATGAAAAACTGTTTTTT,CATRRRGETNEKLFF
-,TRBJ1-5,TRBV4-3,-,TGCGCCAGCAGCCAAGAGTCGGGGGGGTCCAATCAGCCCCAGCATTTT,CASSQESGGSNQPQHF
-,TRBJ2-7,TRBV18,-,TGTGCCAGCTCACCAGGGCAGGACTACGAGCAGTACTTC,CASSPGQDYEQYF
-,TRBJ2-3,TRBV27,-,TGTGCCAGCAGTTTATACAGAACCACAGATACGCAGTATTTT,CASSLYRTTDTQYF
few,TRBJ2-7,TRBV10-2,TRBD1,TGCGCCAGCAGTGAGTGGAAACAGGGGGCGCGCGAGCAGTACTTC,CASSEWKQGAREQYF
-,TRBJ1-4,TRBV10-2,TRBD1,TGCGCCAGCAGTGATCCAGGGGGCGGTGAAAAACTGTTTTTT,CASSDPGGGEKLFF
-,TRBJ2-2,TRBV7-7,-,TGTGCCAGCAGCTTAGAAGGGGTCGGAACCGGGGAGCTGTTTTTT,CASSLEGVGTGELFF
-,TRBJ1-1,TRBV27,-,TGTGCCAGCAGTTTATACAGGGCGACTGAAGCTTTCTTT,CASSLYRATEAFF
once,TRBJ1-6,TRBV6-6,TRBD1,TGTGCCAGCAGTTTCAACGACAGGGTCAATTCACCCCTCCACTTT,CASSFNDRVNSPLHF
-,TRBJ1-6,TRBV6-5,-,TGTGCCAGCAGCAGGGACGGTAATTCACCCCTCCACTTT,CASSRDGNSPLHF
-,TRBJ2-2,TRBV11-1,TRBD2,TGTGCCACCGGACTAGACAGTTACACCGGGGAGCTGTTTTTT,CATGLDSYTGELFF
-,TRBJ2-1,TRBV27,TRBD2,TGTGCCAGCGGCCTAGGGACTAGCGGGAGGCTTGAGCAGTTCTTC,CASGLGTSGRLEQFF
-,TRBJ2-7,TRBV2,-,TGTGCCAGCAAAAAGACAGTCACCTACGAGCAGTACTTC,CASKKTVTYEQYF
-,TRBJ2-7,TRBV5-1,-,TGCGCCAGCAGCTTATTTTCCTACGAGCAGTACTTC,CASSLFSYEQYF
once,TRBJ1-6,TRBV19,-,TGTGCCAGCAAGTACGACAGCTCCTATAATTCACCCCTCCACTTT,CASKYDSSYNSPLHF
-,TRBJ2-7,TRBV18,TRBD1,TGTGCCAGCTCACCAGACGGACAGGGGCGAGAGCAGTACTTC,CASSPDGQGREQYF
few,TRBJ2-7,TRBV4-3,-,TGCGCCAGCAGCACAGCCCGGCGGCTCGAGCAGTACTTC,CASSTARRLEQYF
-,TRBJ1-4,TRBV6-5,TRBD1,TGTGCCAGCAGAGACAGGGGGCTTAATAATGAAAAACTGTTTTTT,CASRDRGLNNEKLFF
-,TRBJ2-4,TRBV5-6,-,TGTGCCAGCAGCTGGGTGGATGCCAAAAACATTCAGTACTTC,CASSWVDAKNIQYF
-,TRBJ1-5,TRBV4-1,-,TGCGCCAGCAGCCAAGATGGGAACGGTTATAGCAATCAGCCCCAGCATTTT,CASSQDGNGYSNQPQHF
-,TRBJ1-5,TRBV6-6,TRBD1,TGTGCCAGCAGGGAGGACAGGGGCAATCAGCCCCAGCATTTT,CASREDRGNQPQHF
-,TRBJ1-2,TRBV7-2,-,TGTGCCAGCAGCCCGCAAGCGGGGCAGCCCTATGGCTACACCTTC,CASSPQAGQPYGYTF
-,TRBJ1-2,TRBV9,TRBD1,TGTGCCAGCAGCGACCAGGGACAGGTGTTGAACTATGGCTACACCTTC,CASSDQGQVLNYGYTF
-,TRBJ2-3,TRBV7-2,TRBD1,TGTGCCAGCAGCTTGGACAGGGGGAATTCAGATACGCAGTATTTT,CASSLDRGNSDTQYF
once,TRBJ1-1,TRBV9,-,TGTGCCAGCAGCGTAGACCCCAGTGGCACTGAAGCTTTCTTT,CASSVDPSGTEAFF
-,TRBJ1-1,TRBV12-3/TRBV12-4,TRBD1,TGTGCCAGCAGCCTCCGACAGGGAAGAGCTTTCTTT,CASSLRQGRAFF
-,TRBJ2-7,TRBV21-1,-,TGTGCCAGCAGTTATCGGAGGACTAGCGTCTCCTACGAGCAGTACTTC,CASSYRRTSVSYEQYF
-,TRBJ2-5,TRBV21-1,-,TGTGCCAGCAGCAGCGGGACAGGTAGAGAAGAGACCCAGTACTTC,CASSSGTGREETQYF
once,TRBJ2-7,TRBV7-5,-,TGTGCCAGAAGCTTCCTAGGGTGCGCGGTTGGCTACGAGCAGTACTTC,CARSFLGCAVGYEQYF
-,TRBJ2-2,TRBV2,-,TGTGCCAGCAGGGACAGCCAAAACACCGGGGAGCTGTTTTTT,CASRDSQNTGELFF
-,TRBJ1-1,TRBV7-8,-,TGTGCCAGCAGTTGGGGACAGAACACTGAAGCTTTCTTT,CASSWGQNTEAFF
-,TRBJ2-7,TRBV7-2,TRBD2,TGTGCCAGCAGCTTACTAGCGGGGGGCCCATCCTACGAGCAGTACTTC,CASSLLAGGPSYEQYF
-,TRBJ1-6,TRBV9,-,TGTGCCAGCAGCCCCGTCGAGGGGGTTCTGGGGGGTAATTCACCCCTCCACTTT,CASSPVEGVLGGNSPLHF
-,TRBJ2-7,TRBV29-1,-,TGCAGCGTTGGGGCAGGCGGCCACAGAAACGAGCAGTACTTC,CSVGAGGHRNEQYF
-,TRBJ1-3,TRBV4-3,-,TGCGCCAGCAGCCAAGTAGGGGGGATCTCTGGAAACACCATATATTTT,CASSQVGGISGNTIYF
-,TRBJ1-6,TRBV28,-,TGTGCCAGCAGCCTGATGGCTGCACCCCTCCACTTT,CASSLMAAPLHF
-,TRBJ1-2,TRBV3-1/TRBV3-2,-,TGTGCCAGCAGCCCCTCCCCTGGGAGCTACACCTTC,CASSPSPGSYTF